Following are 25 T cell receptor beta chains from one sample sequenced in a study of control samples from healthy donors and cancer patients. TCRdb keeps only in-frame clones here, not all; method: immunoSEQ multiplex PCR. Here the sample spans approximately 170,000 clones, 93% being singletons. Material for sequencing was blood. Source of these receptors: a woman in her sixties in good health.

The V gene is TRBV3-1 (or the pseudogene TRBV3-2), the J gene TRBJ1-6; possible D gene TRBD1, 6 bases. Per the germline V gene, CDR1 is LGHDT and CDR2 is YNNKEL (reference sequence). Trimming shortened V by 4 bases and J by 6 bases, and 10 bases separated the two germline ends. This CDR3 is built from 14 residues. CDR3 sequence: CASSRGQINSPLHF. The CDR3 DNA is TGTGCCAGCAGCCGAGGACAGATTAATTCACCCCTCCACTTT.

The chain employs TRBV19 and TRBJ1-2; maybe TRBD1 (6 bases). This CDR3 is built from 11 residues. CDR1 is LNHDA and CDR2 is SQIVND in the germline V gene (reference sequence). The ends were cut back, 5 bases at V and 8 bases at J, with 9 bases in the middle. CDR3 coding DNA: TGTGCCAGTAGTGTGGGACAAGGCTACACCTTC. It specifies CASSVGQGYTF.

The chain employs TRBV7-2 and TRBJ1-1; D is unclear. With 6 bases removed from V and 1 base from J, the gap between germline ends came to 12 bases. The CDR3 is 14 amino acids. Germline V gene lookup returns CDR1 SGHTA and CDR2 FQGNSA. CDR3 amino acids: CASSPWETNTEAFF. CDR3 in DNA: TGTGCCAGCAGTCCATGGGAGACGAACACTGAAGCTTTCTTT.

V and J are TRBV19 and TRBJ1-4; 8 positions match TRBD1. V trimming: 6 bases; J trimming: 3 bases; junction bases outside the gene matches: 3. CDR3 length equals 14 residues. Germline CDR1 reads LNHDA; CDR2 reads SQIVND (reference sequence). The CDR3: CASRRQGSNEKLFF. CDR3 nucleotide sequence: TGTGCCAGTAGACGACAGGGGTCTAATGAAAAACTGTTTTTT.

The J gene is TRBJ1-1, the V gene TRBV10-3, with D perhaps matching TRBD1 (5 bases). CDR3 size: 15 residues. From germline, CDR1 is ENHRY and CDR2 SYGVKD. V shed 6 bases and J shed 5 bases, with 19 bases lying between them. The CDR3, as DNA: TGTGCCATCAGGGGGGACGGACGCCGGGGTACTGAAGCTTTCTTT. It codes for CAIRGDGRRGTEAFF.

This clone was picked up one time. The rearrangement joins TRBV5-1 to TRBJ1-3, with 8 bases fitting TRBD1. V shed 0 bases and J 2 bases; nucleotides not matched to a gene: 7. Germline CDR1 and CDR2: SGHRS and YFSETQ. The CDR3 has 17 residues. The CDR3 sequence is CASSLAATGGPGNTIYF. CDR3 sequence (DNA): TGCGCCAGCAGCTTGGCGGCTACAGGGGGTCCTGGAAACACCATATATTTT.

The chain joins TRBV12-3 or TRBV12-4 to TRBJ1-2; D gene uncertain. The CDR3 has 13 amino acids. V was shortened by 4 bases and J by 4 bases, with 10 bases between the two germline ends. CDR3 amino acids: CASSSARPYGYTF. DNA for the CDR3: TGTGCCAGCAGTTCCGCCCGCCCCTATGGCTACACCTTC.

The V and J genes are TRBV11-2 and TRBJ2-1; D is undetermined. Per germline, CDR1 SGHAT and CDR2 FQNNGV. V lost 6 bases, J lost 9 bases, and 15 bases lay in between. This CDR3 contains 13 residues. The CDR3 DNA follows: TGTGCCAGCAGGCCCATTCTACGGGCTGAGCAGTTCTTC. It specifies CASRPILRAEQFF.

The chain employs TRBV12-3 or TRBV12-4 and TRBJ1-5; possibly TRBD1 for D (5 bases). The CDR3 extends over 12 amino acids. V was trimmed by 3 bases and J by 7 bases, leaving 7 bases between them. DNA for the CDR3: TGTGCCAGCAGTTTTGGGGCCCAGCCCCAGCATTTT. It specifies CASSFGAQPQHF.

The chain recombines TRBV6-5 with TRBJ1-2; D possibly corresponds to TRBD1 (5 bases). CDR3 size: 15 residues. V lost 2 bases and J 8 bases, leaving 18 bases between the germline ends. Looked up from germline, CDR1 is MNHEY and CDR2 is SVGAGI. The CDR3 bases are TGTGCCAGCAGTTACCAACCTCGCGGGGGTTCGGGCTACACCTTC. Encoded protein: CASSYQPRGGSGYTF.

The chain employs TRBV5-4 and TRBJ2-7; D gene ambiguous. From germline, CDR1 is SGHNT and CDR2 YYREEE (reference sequence). The CDR3 is 11 residues long. With 4 bases removed from V and 9 bases from J, the gap between germline ends came to 11 bases. The CDR3 region is CASSTGPVQYF. The CDR3 nucleotides read TGTGCCAGCAGCACGGGTCCTGTGCAGTACTTC.

The chain combines TRBV7-9 with TRBJ2-7, with a tentative D call TRBD1 (5 bases). Germline V gives CDR1 SEHNR, CDR2 FQNEAQ (reference sequence). The CDR3 loop spans 13 amino acids. V lost 1 base, J lost 4 bases, and 8 bases lay in between. The CDR3 sequence: CASSLVQDYEQYF. CDR3 DNA sequence: TGTGCCAGCAGCTTAGTACAGGATTACGAGCAGTACTTC.

This rearrangement joins TRBV29-1 to TRBJ1-3; no clear D gene. Germline CDR1 is SQVTM and CDR2 is ANQGSEA. The CDR3 consists of 14 residues. V was clipped by 7 bases and J by 0 bases, with 13 bases between them. The CDR3 nucleotides are TGCAGCGCCCTGCAGACAACCTCTGGAAACACCATATATTTT. It specifies CSALQTTSGNTIYF.

The chain links TRBV7-9 to TRBJ2-1; D tentatively fits TRBD1 or TRBD2 (5 bases each). CDR3 length equals 14 residues. Germline CDR1 SEHNR, CDR2 FQNEAQ (reference sequence). The germline V and J ends were trimmed by 9 bases and 6 bases, with 18 bases remaining between them. This chain's CDR3 is CASMDMGVGNEQFF. The CDR3 DNA sequence: TGTGCCAGTATGGATATGGGGGTAGGCAATGAGCAGTTCTTC.

J is TRBJ1-5 and V is TRBV5-8; 7 nucleotides match TRBD1. The junction had 11 bases not matched to a gene; V was cut back by 4 bases and J by 1 base. The CDR3 extends over 17 amino acids. Germline loops: CDR1 SGHTS, CDR2 YDEGEE. The CDR3 reads CASSPSGQSVSNQPQHF. The DNA for the CDR3 is TGTGCCAGCAGCCCATCGGGACAGTCCGTGAGCAATCAGCCCCAGCATTTT.

V is TRBV28 and J is TRBJ2-7; D not resolved. CDR1 MDHEN and CDR2 SYDVKM come from the germline V gene. Trimming pared 5 bases from V and 2 bases from J, leaving 7 bases between. CDR3 size: 12 residues. The CDR3 protein is CASSPPTYEQYF. In DNA, the CDR3 is TGTGCCAGCAGTCCCCCGACCTACGAGCAGTACTTC.

This chain uses TRBV6-2 or TRBV6-3 with TRBJ2-1, with 10 bases aligning to TRBD2. J gave up 15 bases and V 5 bases, and 10 bases lay outside the gene matches. CDR3 size: 13 residues. The germline V gene has CDR1 MNHEY and CDR2 SVGEGT. CDR3 DNA sequence: TGTGCCAGCAGTACTACCGGGACTAGCGACGGGTTCTTC. Translation: CASSTTGTSDGFF.

The CDR3 bases are TGTGCCAGCAGTTACCTGGTCCCTGGGAGACAGGGACCCTTGTCCTACGAGCAGTACTTC. It translates to CASSYLVPGRQGPLSYEQYF. The V gene is TRBV6-2 or TRBV6-3, the J gene TRBJ2-7; 7 bases are a match to TRBD1. The germline V gene has CDR1 MNHEY and CDR2 SVGEGT. The V gene end was trimmed by 2 bases and the J gene end by 1 base; junction bases not matched to a gene: 20. This CDR3 has 20 residues.

V gene TRBV29-1 combines with J gene TRBJ1-1; a weak D match, TRBD1 (5 bases). CDR1 is SQVTM, CDR2 ANQGSEA, per germline. CDR3 length: 13 residues. Trimming took off 5 bases at V and 1 base at J, with 11 bases between the two ends. In DNA form, the CDR3 reads TGCAGCGTTTACCGGGGCACGAACACTGAAGCTTTCTTT. Its translation: CSVYRGTNTEAFF.

The V and J genes are TRBV19 and TRBJ2-3; 10 nucleotides align to TRBD2. Germline-derived CDR1 and CDR2 are LNHDA and SQIVND (reference sequence). This CDR3 comprises 17 residues. The J segment lost 2 bases and the V segment lost 6 bases, leaving 11 bases of the junction unmatched. This CDR3 is CASSPGASGGATDTQYF. The DNA for the CDR3 is TGTGCCAGTAGCCCTGGGGCTAGCGGGGGAGCCACAGATACGCAGTATTTT.

The CDR3 DNA reads TGTGCCAGCGAGACGGACCGTCGGCAGCCCCAGCATTTT. Translating it yields CASETDRRQPQHF. V and J are TRBV6-6 and TRBJ1-5; D not certain. V lost 8 bases, J lost 7 bases, and 15 bases lay in between. CDR3 size: 13 residues. Germline V gives CDR1 MNHNY, CDR2 SVGAGI (reference sequence).

The V gene is TRBV12-3 or TRBV12-4, the J gene TRBJ1-5; D is perhaps TRBD1 (5 bases). The CDR3 contains 12 residues. Deletions cut 4 bases from V and 9 bases from J, with 10 bases between. CDR3 DNA: TGTGCCAGCAGTTCCCCGGACATGCCCCAGCATTTT. Translation: CASSSPDMPQHF.

This chain links TRBV9 with TRBJ2-7; D unclear. The V end lost 9 bases, the J end lost 3 bases, and 13 bases lay between the germline ends. The CDR3 is made up of 12 amino acids. The germline gives CDR1 SGDLS, CDR2 YYNGEE. In nucleotides, the CDR3 is TGTGCCACCTCCACAGTTCTCTACGAGCAGTACTTC. It is translated as CATSTVLYEQYF.

The chain combines TRBV9 with TRBJ2-5; 12 bases match TRBD2. Germline V gives CDR1 SGDLS, CDR2 YYNGEE. Losses at the gene ends were 0 bases for V and 2 bases for J; bases not matched to a gene: 2. CDR3 size: 16 residues. The CDR3 sequence is CASSVGTSGVQETQYF. For the CDR3, the DNA is TGTGCCAGCAGCGTAGGGACTAGCGGGGTTCAAGAGACCCAGTACTTC.

The rearrangement joins TRBV5-8 to TRBJ2-1; 14 bases are shared with TRBD2. Germline lookup yields CDR1 SGHTS and CDR2 YDEGEE. CDR3 length: 16 residues. After removal of 4 bases from V and 9 bases from J, the junction contained 9 bases not matched to a gene. In nucleotides, the CDR3 is TGTGCCAGCAGCGCTGGAGGGACTAGCGGGGGTGGTGAGCAGTTCTTC. Its translation is CASSAGGTSGGGEQFF.